Below are 18 T cell receptor beta chains sequenced from a single sample in a study of T cell responses to AZD1222 COVID-19 vaccine. Profiling relied on immunoSEQ multiplex PCR, and the TCRdb table lists in-frame clones only, not all of them. The sample has 70,000 to 85,000 clones; roughly 89% are singletons. This specimen consisted of peripheral blood, obtained on day 0 of AZD1222 vaccination. All receptors derive from an adult in good health.

CDR3 region: CASSSRTGPTDTQYF. The CDR3, as DNA: TGTGCCAGCAGTTCTCGGACAGGGCCCACAGATACGCAGTATTTT. This chain links TRBV27 with TRBJ2-3; 8 bases fit TRBD1. Germline V gene lookup returns CDR1 MNHEY and CDR2 SMNVEV (reference sequence). V was clipped by 4 bases and J by 2 bases; unmatched bases: 5. The CDR3 sequence is 15 residues long.

The chain combines TRBV7-2 with TRBJ1-4, with D possibly TRBD1 on 5 matching bases. Per the germline V gene, CDR1 is SGHTA and CDR2 is FQGNSA. V was clipped by 11 bases and J by 3 bases, with 13 bases between them. The CDR3 consists of 13 residues. CDR3 protein: CASSRGSNEKLFF. DNA for the CDR3: TGTGCCTCCTCGAGGGGATCTAATGAAAAACTGTTTTTT. The whole variable domain, remainder taken from reference TRBV7-2 and TRBJ1-4, is GAGVSQSPSNKVTEKGKDVELRCDPISGHTALYWYRQSLGQGLEFLIYFQGNSAPDKSGLPSDRFSAERTGGSVSTLTIQRTQQEDSAVYLCASSRGSNEKLFFGSGTQLSVL.

The rearrangement uses TRBV6-2 or TRBV6-3 and TRBJ2-3; no reliable D call. The germline V and J ends were trimmed by 2 bases and 2 bases, with 11 bases remaining between them. The CDR3 consists of 15 residues. The germline gives CDR1 MNHEY, CDR2 SVGEGT. In DNA, the CDR3 is TGTGCCAGCAGTTACATAGGTTCGTCCACAGATACGCAGTATTTT. Translation: CASSYIGSSTDTQYF.

V usage is TRBV6-4 and J usage is TRBJ2-3; 8 bases agree with TRBD2. The CDR3 consists of 15 residues. Germline V CDR1 and CDR2: MRHNA, SNTAGT. The ends lost 4 bases at V and 5 bases at J; junction bases unmatched: 8. CDR3: CASSGKAGAGDTQYF. The CDR3 DNA sequence: TGTGCCAGCAGTGGGAAAGCGGGGGCAGGAGATACGCAGTATTTT.

This sequence joins TRBV5-4 and TRBJ1-6; no clear D gene. V was clipped by 4 bases and J by 8 bases, with 13 bases between them. The CDR3 has 14 residues. The germline V gene has CDR1 SGHNT and CDR2 YYREEE (reference sequence). The CDR3 sequence: CASSPTLGDSPLHF. The CDR3 DNA reads TGTGCCAGCAGCCCGACTCTCGGGGATTCACCCCTCCACTTT.

The rearrangement joins TRBV28 to TRBJ1-3; D is undetermined. The CDR3 loop spans 14 amino acids. V was pared by 2 bases and J by 0 bases, with 5 bases between. Germline CDR1 and CDR2: MDHEN and SYDVKM. The chain's CDR3 is CASSLRSSGNTIYF. CDR3 DNA: TGTGCCAGCAGTTTACGGAGCTCTGGAAACACCATATATTTT.

The genes are TRBV9 and TRBJ1-1, with D uncertain. Germline CDR1 is SGDLS and CDR2 is YYNGEE. The CDR3 is 14 residues long. The ends were cut back, 0 bases at V and 1 base at J, with 7 bases in the middle. For the CDR3, the DNA is TGTGCCAGCAGCGTAGGCTCCAGGAACACTGAAGCTTTCTTT. It is translated as CASSVGSRNTEAFF.

V is TRBV5-1 and J is TRBJ1-1; no clear D gene. Germline CDR1 and CDR2: SGHRS and YFSETQ. The V and J ends lost 7 bases and 1 base respectively, with 14 bases between them. CDR3 size: 14 residues. The CDR3 DNA is TGCGCCAGCGGCGGCGCGGTCCAGAACACTGAAGCTTTCTTT. Translated, it gives CASGGAVQNTEAFF.

The V and J genes are TRBV4-2 and TRBJ1-2; D may be TRBD1 (6 bases). CDR1 is LGHNA and CDR2 is YNFKEQ in the germline V gene. Trimming removed 0 bases from V and 4 bases from J, with 12 bases in between. The CDR3 spans 15 residues. The CDR3 sequence: CASSQDTRGGYGYTF. In DNA, the CDR3 is TGTGCCAGCAGCCAAGATACCAGGGGCGGCTATGGCTACACCTTC.

V usage is TRBV24-1 and J usage is TRBJ2-1; 8 positions match TRBD1. Germline V lookup: CDR1 KGHDR, CDR2 SFDVKD. Trimming removed 5 bases from V and 4 bases from J; junction bases left unmatched: 9. CDR3 length: 16 residues. The CDR3 sequence: CATSAPQGAGYNEQFF. The CDR3, as DNA: TGTGCCACCAGTGCCCCCCAGGGGGCGGGTTACAATGAGCAGTTCTTC.

The rearrangement links TRBV6-6 to TRBJ1-4; 8 bases map to TRBD1. There are 14 residues in the CDR3. Germline assignment: CDR1 MNHNY and CDR2 SVGAGI (reference sequence). J lost 6 bases, V lost 4 bases, and 4 bases had no gene match. The DNA for the CDR3 is TGTGCCAGCAGTTTGGGGACAGGAGATGAAAAACTGTTTTTT. Protein: CASSLGTGDEKLFF.

The chain is built from TRBV7-8 and TRBJ2-2; D call uncertain. V lost 3 bases to trimming and J lost 4 bases, with 3 bases between them. The germline gives CDR1 SGHVS, CDR2 FQNEAQ. The CDR3 loop spans 12 amino acids. This chain's CDR3 is CASSFPTGELFF. The CDR3 nucleotides read TGTGCCAGCAGCTTCCCCACCGGGGAGCTGTTTTTT.

The V and J genes are TRBV28 and TRBJ1-2, with 7 bases that match TRBD1. J lost 5 bases, V lost 4 bases, and 10 bases had no gene match. The CDR3 is 15 amino acids. Germline lookup yields CDR1 MDHEN and CDR2 SYDVKM. This CDR3 reads CASSWDSRMGYGYTF. CDR3 in DNA: TGTGCCAGCAGTTGGGACAGCCGAATGGGATATGGCTACACCTTC.

J is TRBJ2-7 and V is TRBV14; D call uncertain. Germline V gene lookup returns CDR1 SGHDN and CDR2 FVKESK. The CDR3 is 18 residues long. The ends were cut back, 0 bases at V and 5 bases at J, with 23 bases in the middle. DNA for the CDR3: TGTGCCAGCAGCCAAGAAAGAATAGCCCTTGGCGGTGGGCACGAGCAGTACTTC. This translates into CASSQERIALGGGHEQYF.

The chain has TRBV19 and TRBJ1-2; 7 bases are shared with TRBD1. V shed 2 bases, J shed 0 bases, and the junction held 3 bases outside the gene matches. CDR1 and CDR2 (germline): LNHDA, SQIVND (reference sequence). CDR3 size: 15 residues. The CDR3 nucleotides read TGTGCCAGTAGTATATGGGACAGCTCTAACTATGGCTACACCTTC. As protein: CASSIWDSSNYGYTF.

This sequence joins TRBV3-1 (or the pseudogene TRBV3-2) and TRBJ2-2; D possibly matches TRBD1 or TRBD2 (6 bases each). Germline CDR1 and CDR2: LGHDT and YNNKEL (reference sequence). V lost 0 bases, J lost 2 bases, and 10 bases lay in between. The CDR3 runs to 16 residues. The CDR3 loop is CASSQDPGANTGELFF. The DNA for the CDR3 is TGTGCCAGCAGCCAAGATCCGGGGGCAAACACCGGGGAGCTGTTTTTT.

This clone is large. V gene TRBV6-1 combines with J gene TRBJ2-3; 9 nucleotides align to TRBD2. J was trimmed by 2 bases and V by 2 bases; bases with no gene match: 2. Germline values: CDR1 MNHNS, CDR2 SASEGT. The CDR3 extends over 15 amino acids. CDR3 sequence (DNA): TGTGCCAGCAGTGAATTAGCGGGAGCCACAGATACGCAGTATTTT. Its protein product is CASSELAGATDTQYF.

This rearrangement joins TRBV5-6 to TRBJ2-7; unclear D gene. Trimming took 6 bases from V and 1 from J, leaving 14 bases between them. There are 14 residues in the CDR3. Germline-derived CDR1 and CDR2 are SGHDT and YYEEEE. CDR3 loop: CASNRWAASYEQYF. DNA of the CDR3: TGTGCCAGCAACCGGTGGGCCGCTTCCTACGAGCAGTACTTC.